The next 9 T cell receptor beta chains were all read from a single sample in a study of cytomegalovirus exposure and HLA in healthy donors. The PCR made use of 60 Vbeta and 13 Jbeta primers. The table came from immunoSEQ multiplex PCR; TCRdb's copy has only in-frame clones and leaves some out. The profile shows fewer than 250,000 clones, under 90% of them singletons. Sequenced input: PBMCs. The receptors originated from a human donor in good health.

V is TRBV28 and J is TRBJ2-7; TRBD2 matches 11 bases. CDR3 length: 17 residues. The junction had 12 bases not matched to a gene; V was cut back by 5 bases and J by 3 bases. CDR1 and CDR2 (germline): MDHEN, SYDVKM. In nucleotides, the CDR3 is TGTGCCAGCAGTCTAACCACGCTCGGGACTAGCGGCTACGAGCAGTACTTC. Translated: CASSLTTLGTSGYEQYF.

The J gene is TRBJ1-5, the V gene TRBV12-5; 9 positions agree with TRBD1. Germline V gene lookup returns CDR1 LGHNT and CDR2 FRNRAP. V lost 3 bases to trimming and J lost 8 bases; unmatched junction nucleotides: 5. The CDR3 runs to 14 residues. CDR3 region: CASGFGTGMEPQHF. The CDR3 DNA follows: TGTGCTAGTGGTTTTGGGACAGGGATGGAGCCCCAGCATTTT.

This clone was counted a single time. The chain uses TRBV19 and TRBJ1-4; 7 bases fit TRBD1. V dropped 4 bases and J dropped 0; count of bases not matched to a gene: 5. The CDR3 is made up of 16 amino acids. Per germline, CDR1 LNHDA and CDR2 SQIVND (reference sequence). Here the CDR3 reads CASSRQGPATNEKLFF. Here the CDR3 DNA reads TGTGCCAGTAGTAGACAGGGACCCGCAACTAATGAAAAACTGTTTTTT.

The chain carries TRBV5-5 and TRBJ2-1; 15 bases fit TRBD2. Germline V gene sequence: CDR1 SGHKS, CDR2 YYEKEE (reference sequence). V lost 4 bases and J lost 6; bases outside the gene matches: 2. The CDR3 runs to 15 residues. The CDR3 here is CASSVGLAGGNEQFF. CDR3 in DNA: TGTGCCAGCAGCGTGGGACTAGCGGGAGGCAATGAGCAGTTCTTC.

This clone came up a few times. The V gene is TRBV9, the J gene TRBJ2-1; a weak D match, TRBD2 (6 bases). CDR3 length equals 15 residues. The germline V gene has CDR1 SGDLS and CDR2 YYNGEE. V gave up 0 bases and J gave up 5 bases, with 12 bases separating them. This chain's CDR3 is CASSVAGASNNEQFF. CDR3 nucleotide sequence: TGTGCCAGCAGCGTAGCGGGAGCCAGCAACAATGAGCAGTTCTTC. Full variable domain (remainder filled in from reference TRBV9 and TRBJ2-1): DSGVTQTPKHLITATGQRVTLRCSPRSGDLSVYWYQQSLDQGLQFLIQYYNGEERAKGNILERFSAQQFPDLHSELNLSSLELGDSALYFCASSVAGASNNEQFFGPGTRLTVL.

V and J are TRBV19 and TRBJ2-7; 7 bases are a match to TRBD2. There are 15 residues in the CDR3. Per the germline V gene, CDR1 is LNHDA and CDR2 is SQIVND (reference sequence). V was pared by 1 base and J by 5 bases, with 8 bases of the junction left unmatched. In nucleotides, the CDR3 is TGTGCCAGTAGTATAGCTGGCGGGAGAACCAACGAGCAGTACTTC. Its protein product is CASSIAGGRTNEQYF.

V and J are TRBV5-1 and TRBJ2-1; 9 bases align to TRBD1. Losses at the gene ends were 4 bases for V and 7 bases for J; bases not matched to a gene: 6. The CDR3 is 14 residues long. CDR1 is SGHRS, CDR2 YFSETQ, per germline. This CDR3 is CASSPGQGANEQFF. CDR3 sequence (DNA): TGCGCCAGCAGCCCGGGACAGGGAGCAAATGAGCAGTTCTTC.

The V call is TRBV15, the J call TRBJ1-4; D possibly corresponds to TRBD1 (6 bases). From germline, CDR1 is LNHNV and CDR2 YYDKDF (reference sequence). Trimming removed 0 bases from V and 5 bases from J, with 13 bases in between. This CDR3 contains 16 residues. CDR3 residues: CATSRDLGGGNEKLFF. The CDR3 bases are TGTGCCACCAGCAGAGATTTAGGGGGGGGCAATGAAAAACTGTTTTTT.

The table lists this clone with a count of one. The chain joins TRBV30 to TRBJ2-1; 14 bases match TRBD2. The CDR3 extends over 20 amino acids. The J segment lost 3 bases and the V segment lost 3 bases, leaving 16 bases of the junction unmatched. Germline CDR1 is GTSNPN and CDR2 is SVGIG (reference sequence). CDR3 sequence reads: CAWSADPTSGRALDYNEQFF. In DNA form, the CDR3 reads TGTGCCTGGAGCGCCGATCCGACTAGCGGGAGGGCCCTTGACTACAATGAGCAGTTCTTC.